Presented here are 17 T cell receptor beta chains from one specimen sequenced in a study of shared clonotypes between healthy human individuals. Here immunoSEQ multiplex PCR was the method, and the copy in TCRdb shows in-frame clones only, minus some. Counted here are about 2.2 million clones, about 92% occurring once; the ten biggest clones make up more than 1.5%. In the naive CD8 group, cells lacked CD45RO and were positively selected for CCR7, so terminally differentiated effector memory CD45RA+ cells were left out. The source material was naive CD8+ T cells from PBMCs. These receptors originate from a man in his late teens or twenties in good health. Some clones in this sample may be carry-over from other donors' samples.

This chain uses TRBV7-2 with TRBJ1-5, with D possibly being TRBD1 (5 bases). The V and J ends lost 4 bases and 2 bases respectively, with 15 bases between them. Germline V lookup: CDR1 SGHTA, CDR2 FQGNSA. This CDR3 is 16 amino acids long. The CDR3 DNA sequence: TGTGCCAGCAGCTCCTTACTCGGGGGAGGCAATCAGCCCCAGCATTTT. Amino acids: CASSSLLGGGNQPQHF. The full variable domain, with the rest looked up from reference TRBV7-2 and TRBJ1-5, is GAGVSQSPSNKVTEKGKDVELRCDPISGHTALYWYRQSLGQGLEFLIYFQGNSAPDKSGLPSDRFSAERTGGSVSTLTIQRTQQEDSAVYLCASSSLLGGGNQPQHFGDGTRLSIL.

The rearrangement links TRBV5-1 to TRBJ2-7; 9 bases line up with TRBD2. Germline CDR1 and CDR2: SGHRS and YFSETQ. The V and J ends lost 5 bases and 1 base, in that order; junction bases with no gene match: 10. The CDR3 covers 16 residues. CDR3 nucleotide sequence: TGCGCCAGCAGGGATATCACTAGCGGGTATTCCTACGAGCAGTACTTC. This gives the protein CASRDITSGYSYEQYF. Looking up the rest from reference TRBV5-1 and TRBJ2-7 gives the full variable domain: KAGVTQTPRYLIKTRGQQVTLSCSPISGHRSVSWYQQTPGQGLQFLFEYFSETQRNKGNFPGRFSGRQFSNSRSEMNVSTLELGDSALYLCASRDITSGYSYEQYFGPGTRLTVT.

The table lists this clone with a count of one. V and J are TRBV7-9 and TRBJ1-4; 7 positions agree with TRBD1. Germline CDR1 reads SEHNR; CDR2 reads FQNEAQ (reference sequence). With V trimmed by 5 bases and J by 5 bases, 8 bases remained unmatched. The CDR3 totals 15 residues. The CDR3 bases are TGTGCCAGCAGCCCACAGGGGCAGAAGAATGAAAAACTGTTTTTT. Its protein product is CASSPQGQKNEKLFF.

This clone was detected a few times. The sample contains more than one DNA sequence encoding this CDR3. The genes are TRBV27 and TRBJ2-7; 8 bases align to TRBD2. After removal of 2 bases from V and 3 bases from J, the junction contained 3 bases not matched to a gene. CDR1 MNHEY and CDR2 SMNVEV come from the germline V gene (reference sequence). The CDR3 extends over 14 amino acids. The CDR3 spells CASSLSGSIYEQYF. Written as DNA, the CDR3 is TGTGCCAGCAGTTTAAGCGGGAGCATCTACGAGCAGTACTTC.

As DNA, the CDR3 is TGTGCCATCAGTCCCAACAGGGGGCCGAACTATGGCTACACCTTC. Protein: CAISPNRGPNYGYTF. J is TRBJ1-2 and V is TRBV10-3; 9 bases fit TRBD1. Germline-derived CDR1 and CDR2 are ENHRY and SYGVKD. This CDR3 region has 15 residues. Trimming cost V 5 bases and J 2 bases; bases outside gene matches: 6.

This clone was counted once. The V call is TRBV6-4, the J call TRBJ1-5; no clear D gene. The germline gives CDR1 MRHNA, CDR2 SNTAGT. V lost 0 bases and J 5 bases, leaving 8 bases between the germline ends. This CDR3 region has 14 residues. CDR3 sequence reads: CASSDSGLDQPQHF. CDR3 nucleotides: TGTGCCAGCAGTGACTCAGGGTTAGATCAGCCCCAGCATTTT.

This clone appeared a few times. The rearrangement joins TRBV4-1 to TRBJ1-2; D may be TRBD1 (5 bases). CDR1 and CDR2 from the germline V gene are MGHRA and YSYEKL. This CDR3 has 14 residues. V shed 3 bases and J shed 8 bases, with 16 bases lying between them. This chain's CDR3 is CASSQATVSSGYTF. In DNA form, the CDR3 reads TGCGCCAGCAGCCAGGCGACAGTGTCGTCAGGCTACACCTTC.

The V call is TRBV9, the J call TRBJ1-1; TRBD1 might be the D (5 bases). Trimming stripped 4 bases from V and 1 base from J, with 20 bases between. Germline values: CDR1 SGDLS, CDR2 YYNGEE. This CDR3 contains 17 residues. In DNA, the CDR3 is TGTGCCAGCAGCACACCTGGCCGGGGGGGTGCGAACACTGAAGCTTTCTTT. Its translation: CASSTPGRGGANTEAFF.

This chain connects TRBV2 to TRBJ1-5, with D tentatively TRBD1 (5 bases). V was pared by 4 bases and J by 7 bases, with 17 bases between. The CDR3 spans 15 residues. Germline CDR1 and CDR2: SNHLY and FYNNEI. The CDR3 nucleotides are TGTGCCAGCAGTGTCCGGGGGGGGGAGGCACAGCCCCAGCATTTT. Translation: CASSVRGGEAQPQHF.

Comment on this clone: Other nucleotide sequences from this sample produce the same CDR3. J is TRBJ2-7 and V is TRBV27; D might be TRBD2 (5 bases). The CDR3 has 11 residues. V was clipped by 8 bases and J by 6 bases, with 11 bases between them. Germline-derived CDR1 and CDR2 are MNHEY and SMNVEV (reference sequence). The CDR3 loop reads CASSEGGEQYF. CDR3 nucleotides: TGTGCCAGCTCTGAGGGTGGCGAGCAGTACTTC.

The chain uses TRBV27 and TRBJ1-2; 8 nucleotides match TRBD1. The CDR3 is made up of 17 amino acids. V shed 6 bases, J shed 3 bases, and the junction held 15 bases outside the gene matches. Germline-derived CDR1 and CDR2 are MNHEY and SMNVEV (reference sequence). The CDR3 is CASRSLGRGREDYGYTF. Written as DNA, the CDR3 is TGTGCCAGCAGATCCCTGGGCAGGGGGCGCGAGGACTATGGCTACACCTTC.

This chain uses TRBV27 with TRBJ2-1, with 9 bases aligning to TRBD2. This CDR3 is 15 amino acids long. Germline trimming cut 2 bases from V and 7 bases from J; bases unmatched to any gene: 6. Germline V gives CDR1 MNHEY, CDR2 SMNVEV (reference sequence). CDR3 nucleotides: TGTGCCAGCAGTTTAGCGGGAGGGCCTAGAAATGAGCAGTTCTTC. It codes for CASSLAGGPRNEQFF.

V is TRBV7-8 and J is TRBJ2-7; no definite D call. The germline V gene encodes CDR1 SGHVS and CDR2 FQNEAQ. V was trimmed by 4 bases and J by 3 bases, leaving 13 bases between them. CDR3 length: 14 amino acids. This chain's CDR3 is CASSSRQAHYEQYF. The CDR3 DNA reads TGTGCCAGCAGCTCGCGGCAGGCGCACTACGAGCAGTACTTC.

This chain links TRBV27 with TRBJ2-2; unclear D gene. Trimming stripped 4 bases from V and 7 bases from J, with 19 bases between. Germline lookup yields CDR1 MNHEY and CDR2 SMNVEV (reference sequence). The CDR3 covers 16 residues. In DNA form, the CDR3 reads TGTGCCAGCAGTTCCCTGACTCCCGTGAGTTACGGGGAGCTGTTTTTT. Protein sequence: CASSSLTPVSYGELFF.

This sequence joins TRBV29-1 and TRBJ2-7; TRBD2 agrees at 7 bases. The CDR3 runs to 15 residues. Trimming removed 0 bases from V and 2 bases from J; junction bases left unmatched: 7. CDR1 and CDR2 from the germline V gene are SQVTM and ANQGSEA. CDR3 nucleotide sequence: TGCAGCGTTGAAGACGGCAGCGGGAAGCCCTACGAGCAGTACTTC. It yields the protein CSVEDGSGKPYEQYF.

The chain uses TRBV5-4 and TRBJ2-7, with TRBD2 as a possible D gene (6 bases). V lost 4 bases and J 2 bases, leaving 22 bases between the germline ends. CDR1 SGHNT and CDR2 YYREEE come from the germline V gene (reference sequence). The CDR3 totals 17 residues. For the CDR3, the DNA is TGTGCCAGCAGCGTTGGTCTGATTGGGAGGATTCCCTACGAGCAGTACTTC. The encoded protein is CASSVGLIGRIPYEQYF. The entire variable domain, with the rest obtained from reference TRBV5-4 and TRBJ2-7, is as follows: ETGVTQSPTHLIKTRGQQVTLRCSSQSGHNTVSWYQQALGQGPQFIFQYYREEENGRGNFPPRFSGLQFPNYSSELNVNALELDDSALYLCASSVGLIGRIPYEQYFGPGTRLTVT.

The J gene is TRBJ1-1, the V gene TRBV7-9; D is unresolved. This CDR3 spans 12 amino acids. In germline, CDR1 is SEHNR, CDR2 FQNEAQ (reference sequence). Trimming took off 2 bases at V and 10 bases at J, with 11 bases between the two ends. CDR3 coding DNA: TGTGCCAGCAGCTTAATGGACTCAGCAGCTTTCTTT. This translates into CASSLMDSAAFF.